The count of the clone carrying this T cell receptor beta chain is one. Its cognate antigen is unknown. This sample was taken from a study of shared clonotypes between healthy human individuals. Study outcomes and limitations: The four-donor shared clonotypes exceeded non-shared clonotypes in generation probability, with non-shared ones scoring lower.

V lost 6 bases, J lost 7 bases, and 16 bases lay in between. The CDR3 length is 14 residues. The germline gives CDR1 MNHEY, CDR2 SVGAGI. Profiled with immunoSEQ multiplex PCR; TCRdb holds only in-frame clones, not every one. The repertoire includes about 1,900,000 clones, about 95% of them detected once, and 1% to 1.5% sits in the top ten. Only CD45RO-negative cells positively selected for CCR7 counted as naive CD8 cells, so terminally differentiated effector memory CD45RA+ cells were excluded. Sequencing was carried out using naive CD8+ T cells sorted from blood. V usage is TRBV6-5 and J usage is TRBJ2-1; D remains ambiguous. The receptor was derived from a man aged 18 to 35 in good health. The CDR3 DNA follows: TGTGCCAGCAGCCCCAGTGGATTTCTTAATGAGCAGTTCTTC. Translated, it gives CASSPSGFLNEQFF.